These 22 T cell receptor beta chains originate from one sample sequenced in a study of a mutant IDH1 vaccine in newly diagnosed glioma. Described time point: week 35, safety follow-up. Vaccination used 300 ug of mutant IDH1 20-mer peptide per dose, with topical imiquimod. These receptors lack a known antigen. Repertoires were generated with immunoSEQ multiplex PCR, while TCRdb's copy carries only in-frame clones and drops some. The profile shows roughly 60,000 clones, roughly 80% of them singletons. Sequences were derived from PBMCs, sampled from a glioma patient whose treatment included an IDH1 peptide vaccine. These receptors were obtained from a man aged 40-50 years with glioma.

The chain has TRBV14 and TRBJ2-3; TRBD1 matches at 10 bases. In germline, CDR1 is SGHDN, CDR2 FVKESK. Trimming removed 3 bases from V and 8 bases from J; junction bases left unmatched: 8. This CDR3 has 15 amino acids. The CDR3 here is CASSQARGQGGTQYF. The CDR3 coding sequence is TGTGCCAGCAGCCAGGCCCGCGGACAGGGGGGTACGCAGTATTTT.

By share, this clone ranks as medium-sized. The V call is TRBV28, the J call TRBJ2-2, with unresolved D. With 3 bases removed from V and 7 bases from J, the gap between germline ends came to 15 bases. CDR1 is MDHEN and CDR2 is SYDVKM in the germline V gene. The CDR3 is made up of 15 amino acids. CDR3 protein: CASSFLWGSHGELFF. CDR3 DNA: TGTGCCAGCAGTTTCCTGTGGGGTAGTCACGGGGAGCTGTTTTTT.

The chain joins TRBV15 to TRBJ2-7; D call uncertain. This CDR3 is 12 amino acids long. Trimming shortened V by 0 bases and J by 3 bases, and 3 bases separated the two germline ends. From germline, CDR1 is LNHNV and CDR2 YYDKDF (reference sequence). The CDR3 DNA sequence: TGTGCCACCAGCAGAGACGTCTACGAGCAGTACTTC. Translation: CATSRDVYEQYF. The full variable domain, rest sourced from reference TRBV15 and TRBJ2-7, is DAMVIQNPRYQVTQFGKPVTLSCSQTLNHNVMYWYQQKSSQAPKLLFHYYDKDFNNEADTPDNFQSRRPNTSFCFLDIRSPGLGDTAMYLCATSRDVYEQYFGPGTRLTVT.

The chain links TRBV5-6 to TRBJ1-3; D remains ambiguous. The V gene's germline CDR1 is SGHDT and CDR2 YYEEEE. This CDR3 is built from 15 residues. V lost 2 bases, J lost 2 bases, and 11 bases lay in between. The CDR3 DNA follows: TGTGCCAGCAGCTTTTTCAGATTAGCTGGAAACACCATATATTTT. It yields the protein CASSFFRLAGNTIYF.

CDR3 bases: TGTGCCAGCGGGGGGACTAGCGGGAGCGATGAGCAGTTCTTC. It specifies CASGGTSGSDEQFF. The gene calls are TRBV7-2 and TRBJ2-1, with 14 bases fitting TRBD2. The CDR3 consists of 14 residues. The germline gives CDR1 SGHTA, CDR2 FQGNSA. V gave up 8 bases and J gave up 8 bases; unmatched junction bases: 5.

This chain joins TRBV9 and TRBJ1-4; 9 bases are a match to TRBD1. Germline CDR1 SGDLS, CDR2 YYNGEE. Unmatched junction bases numbered 5, after V lost 4 bases and J lost 7 bases. The CDR3 runs to 14 residues. CDR3 amino acids: CASSFKGQGEKLFF. DNA for the CDR3: TGTGCCAGCAGCTTCAAGGGACAGGGTGAAAAACTGTTTTTT.

This clone has only one observation. V is TRBV7-9 and J is TRBJ2-1; D is possibly TRBD2 (6 bases). Trimming removed 1 base at V and 8 bases at J, with 18 bases between. Germline values: CDR1 SEHNR, CDR2 FQNEAQ (reference sequence). The CDR3 spans 16 residues. The CDR3 protein is CASSLGAAGWTDEQFF. The DNA for the CDR3 is TGTGCCAGCAGCTTAGGGGCGGCGGGGTGGACGGATGAGCAGTTCTTC.

The CDR3 bases are TGTGCCAGTAGCCCTGGGCAGGGGGCAAAGACCCAGTACTTC. Translation: CASSPGQGAKTQYF. The gene calls are TRBV19 and TRBJ2-5, with TRBD1 matching over 8 bases. Trimming at V came to 6 bases and at J to 6 bases, leaving 9 bases not matched to a gene. Germline CDR1 reads LNHDA; CDR2 reads SQIVND (reference sequence). The CDR3 length is 14 residues.

J is TRBJ2-4 and V is TRBV7-2; D is ambiguous. With 8 bases removed from V and 1 base from J, the gap between germline ends came to 12 bases. This CDR3 contains 14 residues. CDR1 is SGHTA, CDR2 FQGNSA, per germline. CDR3 sequence: CASAVGGAKNIQYF. The CDR3 DNA reads as TGTGCCAGCGCAGTAGGTGGGGCCAAAAACATTCAGTACTTC.

This rearrangement joins TRBV2 to TRBJ1-2; no firm D call. The CDR3 is 13 amino acids. Between the trimmed V and J ends, which lost 3 bases and 1 base, there was a span of 6 bases. Germline-derived CDR1 and CDR2 are SNHLY and FYNNEI. CDR3 in DNA: TGTGCCAGCAGTGACCCCCTTAACTATGGCTACACCTTC. Amino acid sequence: CASSDPLNYGYTF.

The chain's CDR3 is CASSYKLSSYNEQFF. CDR3 in DNA: TGTGCCAGCAGTTACAAGTTGAGCTCCTACAATGAGCAGTTCTTC. This rearrangement joins TRBV6-5 to TRBJ2-1; unclear D gene. The CDR3 spans 15 residues. Trimming took off 2 bases at V and 0 bases at J, with 8 bases between the two ends. Looked up from germline, CDR1 is MNHEY and CDR2 is SVGAGI.

The chain has TRBV4-3 and TRBJ2-3; 8 bases map to TRBD1. V gave up 3 bases and J gave up 6 bases; unmatched junction bases: 5. Germline V gives CDR1 LGHNA, CDR2 YSLEER. CDR3 length equals 14 residues. CDR3 DNA sequence: TGCGCCAGCAGCCAGCAGGGGGCCCGTGATACGCAGTATTTT. Amino acid sequence: CASSQQGARDTQYF.

The rearrangement uses TRBV29-1 and TRBJ1-1; a weak D match, TRBD1 (6 bases). The length of the CDR3 is 12 residues. Looked up from germline, CDR1 is SQVTM and CDR2 is ANQGSEA. The V end lost 6 bases, the J end lost 1 base, and 9 bases lay between the germline ends. The CDR3 DNA is TGCAGCGTCGCACAGGGGAACACTGAAGCTTTCTTT. It specifies CSVAQGNTEAFF.

The V call is TRBV9, the J call TRBJ2-3, with TRBD1 matching 9 bases. The CDR3 sequence is 16 residues long. CDR1 is SGDLS, CDR2 YYNGEE, per germline. V lost 0 bases to trimming and J lost 4 bases; unmatched junction nucleotides: 6. CDR3: CASSVGGTGFSDTQYF. CDR3 sequence (DNA): TGTGCCAGCAGCGTAGGGGGGACAGGGTTTTCAGATACGCAGTATTTT.

This clone has a handful of counts. The rearrangement uses TRBV7-9 and TRBJ1-1; D gene uncertain. The germline V gene encodes CDR1 SEHNR and CDR2 FQNEAQ (reference sequence). The V and J ends lost 1 base and 1 base respectively, with 4 bases between them. CDR3 length: 13 residues. The CDR3: CASSLEQNTEAFF. In DNA form, the CDR3 reads TGTGCCAGCAGCTTAGAACAGAACACTGAAGCTTTCTTT.

The chain couples TRBV4-3 to TRBJ2-5; 10 bases match TRBD2. After removal of 0 bases from V and 5 bases from J, the junction contained 12 bases not matched to a gene. From germline, CDR1 is LGHNA and CDR2 YSLEER. This CDR3 is 18 amino acids long. As DNA, the CDR3 is TGCGCCAGCAGCCAAGACGGTCCAGCGGGGGGGCCTAGGGAGACCCAGTACTTC. Translation: CASSQDGPAGGPRETQYF.

This chain links TRBV5-1 with TRBJ1-6; TRBD1 matches at 8 bases. The CDR3 is 18 amino acids. Germline lookup yields CDR1 SGHRS and CDR2 YFSETQ. The ends lost 4 bases at V and 9 bases at J; junction bases unmatched: 18. Here the CDR3 DNA reads TGCGCCAGCAGCCCCGAACTCTCCGGGACAGGTTCTTTTTCACCCCTCCACTTT. Encoded protein: CASSPELSGTGSFSPLHF.

This sequence joins TRBV11-2 and TRBJ1-1; D is uncertain. V lost 5 bases and J 5 bases, leaving 18 bases between the germline ends. Germline CDR1 SGHAT, CDR2 FQNNGV. The CDR3 loop spans 15 amino acids. The CDR3 nucleotides read TGTGCCAGCAGCCCCGAGGTCACCTCGTGGACTGAAGCTTTCTTT. Protein: CASSPEVTSWTEAFF.

In nucleotides, the CDR3 is TGTGCCAGCAGTTCCCCGACAGGAACCCAAGAGACCCAGTACTTC. Translating it yields CASSSPTGTQETQYF. V gene TRBV25-1 combines with J gene TRBJ2-5, with D perhaps TRBD1 (6 bases). In germline, CDR1 is MGHDK, CDR2 SYGVNS. CDR3 length: 15 residues. V lost 5 bases and J lost 1, with 14 bases in between.

The rearrangement joins TRBV5-1 to TRBJ2-7; D not certain. V lost 3 bases and J lost 7, with 17 bases in between. Germline-derived CDR1 and CDR2 are SGHRS and YFSETQ. The CDR3 is 14 residues long. Here the CDR3 reads CASSSELTVGEQYF. The CDR3, as DNA: TGCGCCAGCAGCTCGGAGCTCACCGTGGGGGAGCAGTACTTC.

The gene calls are TRBV5-1 and TRBJ2-5; the D is unclear. In germline, CDR1 is SGHRS, CDR2 YFSETQ. Trimming took off 7 bases at V and 3 bases at J, with 19 bases between the two ends. The CDR3 covers 15 residues. The CDR3 is CASRRRLTGKETQYF. The CDR3 nucleotides are TGCGCCAGCCGCCGGCGATTGACTGGAAAAGAGACCCAGTACTTC.

The chain is built from TRBV4-3 and TRBJ1-4; D not certain. The CDR3 extends over 16 amino acids. V dropped 4 bases and J dropped 4 bases, with 16 bases sitting between them. The germline CDR1 and CDR2 sequences are LGHNA and YSLEER. The CDR3, as DNA: TGCGCCAGCAGCCTAGTGGACGGTCATCTTAATGAAAAACTGTTTTTT. This encodes CASSLVDGHLNEKLFF.